This T cell receptor beta chain is drawn from a study of cytomegalovirus exposure and HLA in healthy donors (dated by TCRdb to the late 2010s). Context from the whole study: According to a later analysis, the 120 or so validation repertoires were produced on the same platform as the 666 repertoires of the first cohort. The study aimed to test whether cataloging public T cell receptors could reveal signatures of past pathogen exposure. Besides the first cohort of approximately 670 subjects, a separate validation cohort made up of over a hundred different subjects was used. To predict cytomegalovirus infection status, the study brought together high-throughput TCR immunosequencing, statistical association of individual TCRs with disease status, and machine learning.

The donors were included in the validation cohort of 120 subjects, a group kept apart from the roughly 610-subject first cohort. As regards this clone: What antigen it recognizes has not been identified. No qualities accompany the bases; no much larger clone lies one base away.

The germline V gene (reference sequence) sets CDR1 to GTSNPN and CDR2 to SVGIG. Trimming removed 0 bases from V and 1 base from J, leaving 17 bases between the germline ends. Spanning cysteine to phenylalanine, the CDR3 consists of 17 amino acids. Only the CDR3 portion is preserved as DNA: 51 bases, with reading frame beginning at the first base. Preparation of the library involved the immunoSEQ multiplex PCR assay. As for the original processing: A statistical classification framework was built for diagnosing cytomegalovirus status from the catalog of TCR beta chain sequences. The table comes from immuneACCESS by way of TCRdb, which keeps in-frame sequences with V and J called. Part of the clones is missing from these tables; in studies checked, under half for an unresolved V gene and the rest for unknown reasons. V and J calls and clone size follow that table, whereas D and trimming were derived from the DNA. Here the sample has over 120,000 clones; 89% occur a single time. The leading ten clones occupy 9% to 9.5% of the sample.

Results the study describes overall, beyond this receptor: In both the original and validation cohorts, the classifier was reported to diagnose cytomegalovirus status with high specificity and sensitivity. Across donors, most TCR sequences were observed very rarely, whereas some public TCRs were present in many individuals. In the study, some 160 TCR beta chains were listed as associated with cytomegalovirus. In vitro tests confirmed that a few of the cytomegalovirus-associated TCR beta chains recognize cytomegalovirus antigens. It was suggested by the authors that the approach could potentially be generalized to other disease states and immunological phenotypes. A later analysis had no HLA typing for the validation cohort, so co-occurrence there was scored across all 130 or so repertoires. Of the cluster scores, approximately 95% were above 0 in a later analysis, which found that TCRs clustered in the first cohort also tended to co-occur in the 110 or so validation repertoires.

Recombination joined TRBV30 with TRBJ2-3; TRBD1 is a possible D gene, resting on 7 matching bases. The sequencing input was PBMCs. The receptor was isolated from a woman aged 18-35 years in good health and CMV-seropositive. CDR3 loop: CAWSVWRGQGGTDTQYF. The nucleotide sequence reads as follows: TGTGCCTGGAGTGTATGGAGGGGGCAGGGGGGCACAGATACGCAGTATTTT.